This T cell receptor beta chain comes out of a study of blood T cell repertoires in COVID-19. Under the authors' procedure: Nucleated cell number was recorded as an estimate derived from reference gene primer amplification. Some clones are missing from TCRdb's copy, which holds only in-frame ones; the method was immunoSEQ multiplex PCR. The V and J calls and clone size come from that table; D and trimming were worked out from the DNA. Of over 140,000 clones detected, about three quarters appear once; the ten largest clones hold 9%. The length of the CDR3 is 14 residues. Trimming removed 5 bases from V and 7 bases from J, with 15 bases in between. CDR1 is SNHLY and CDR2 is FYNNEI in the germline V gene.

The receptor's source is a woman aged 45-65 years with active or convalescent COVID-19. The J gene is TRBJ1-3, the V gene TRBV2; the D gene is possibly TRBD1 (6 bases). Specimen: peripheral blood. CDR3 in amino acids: CASSRDKTANTIYF. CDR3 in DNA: TGTGCCAGCAGTAGGGACAAGACGGCGAACACCATATATTTT.